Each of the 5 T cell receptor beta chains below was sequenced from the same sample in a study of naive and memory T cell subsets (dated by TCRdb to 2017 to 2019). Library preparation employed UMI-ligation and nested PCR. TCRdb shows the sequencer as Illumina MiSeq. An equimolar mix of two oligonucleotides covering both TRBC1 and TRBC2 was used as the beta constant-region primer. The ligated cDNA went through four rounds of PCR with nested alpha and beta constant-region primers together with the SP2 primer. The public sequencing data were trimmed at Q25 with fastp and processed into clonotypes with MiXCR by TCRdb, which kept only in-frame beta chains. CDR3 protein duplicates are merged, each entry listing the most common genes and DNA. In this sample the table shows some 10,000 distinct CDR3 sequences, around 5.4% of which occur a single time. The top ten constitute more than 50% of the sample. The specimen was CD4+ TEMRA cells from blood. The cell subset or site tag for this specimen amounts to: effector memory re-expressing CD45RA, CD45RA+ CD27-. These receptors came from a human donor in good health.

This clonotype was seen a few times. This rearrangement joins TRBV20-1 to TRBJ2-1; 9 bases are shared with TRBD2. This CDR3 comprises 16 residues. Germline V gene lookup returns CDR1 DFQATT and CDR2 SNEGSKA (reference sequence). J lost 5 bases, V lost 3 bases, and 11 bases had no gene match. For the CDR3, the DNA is TGCAGTGCTAGTTCGGGCGGGGGGGCGACTAACAATGAGCAGTTCTTC. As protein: CSASSGGGATNNEQFF.

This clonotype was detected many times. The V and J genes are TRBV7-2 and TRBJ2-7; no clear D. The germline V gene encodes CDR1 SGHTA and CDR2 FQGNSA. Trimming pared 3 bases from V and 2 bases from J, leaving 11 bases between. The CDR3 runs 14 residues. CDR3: CASSLGSTTYEQYF. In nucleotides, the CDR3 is TGTGCCAGCAGCTTGGGAAGTACAACCTACGAGCAGTACTTC.

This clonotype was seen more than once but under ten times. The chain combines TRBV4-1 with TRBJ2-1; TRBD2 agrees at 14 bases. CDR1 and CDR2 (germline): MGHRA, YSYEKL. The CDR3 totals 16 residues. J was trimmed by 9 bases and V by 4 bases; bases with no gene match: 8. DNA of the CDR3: TGCGCCAGCAGCCTCGCCGGACTAGCGGGGGGTGGTGAGCAGTTCTTC. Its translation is CASSLAGLAGGGEQFF.

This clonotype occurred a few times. The CDR3 protein is CASTISPGYGYTF. CDR3 sequence (DNA): TGTGCCAGCACTATTAGTCCCGGATATGGCTACACCTTC. The V and J genes are TRBV25-1 and TRBJ1-2, with D hard to call. Trimming took 7 bases from V and 5 from J, leaving 14 bases between them. The germline V gene has CDR1 MGHDK and CDR2 SYGVNS. CDR3 size: 13 residues.

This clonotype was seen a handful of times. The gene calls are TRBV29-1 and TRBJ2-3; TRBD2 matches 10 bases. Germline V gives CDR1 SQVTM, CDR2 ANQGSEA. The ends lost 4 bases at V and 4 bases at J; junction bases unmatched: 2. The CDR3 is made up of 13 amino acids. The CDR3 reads CSVGGTSADTQYF. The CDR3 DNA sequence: TGCAGCGTTGGAGGGACTAGCGCAGATACGCAGTATTTT.